This TCR beta chain came from a study of T cell clones after liver transplantation. Study findings and constraints: Circulating graft-donor-reactive CD4 TCRbeta sequences fell significantly post-transplant in 5 of 8 subjects. Compared with third party-reactive sequences, donor-reactive ones declined more, independent of withdrawal success.

Produced via immunoSEQ multiplex PCR; TCRdb's table is partial and in-frame only. The sample lists tens of thousands of clones; 70% to 80% were seen once. For this clone: Its antigen is unidentified.

Sorting of unstimulated PBMCs yielded separate CD3+CD4+ and CD3+CD8+ fractions. This TCR came from a human patient who received a liver transplant. Some T cells may trace back to the graft donor. The sequences come from CD4+ T cells from blood, collected at the approximately 16-month timepoint.

The CDR3 DNA reads as TGTGCCAGCAGCTTAGATAGGACACACACCGGGGAGCTGTTTTTT. As protein: CASSLDRTHTGELFF. The chain recombines TRBV7-2 with TRBJ2-2, with D tentatively TRBD1 (5 bases). The V end was cut by 1 base, the J end by 3 bases, with 9 bases between. The CDR3 is 15 amino acids. Per germline, CDR1 SGHTA and CDR2 FQGNSA.